The 7 T cell receptor beta chains below all came from one sample that was sequenced in a study of T cell responses to AZD1222 COVID-19 vaccine. The repertoire was sequenced with immunoSEQ multiplex PCR; TCRdb's copy has only in-frame clones and lacks some. Of 95,000 or so clones listed, roughly 88% are singletons. The sample here was peripheral blood, taken on day 0 of AZD1222 vaccination. These receptors were obtained from an adult in good health.

This clone was seen a few times. V usage is TRBV20-1 and J usage is TRBJ1-5, with D possibly being TRBD1 (5 bases). This CDR3 comprises 16 residues. Trimming left V 3 bases short and J 3 bases short, with 18 bases between. Germline V gives CDR1 DFQATT, CDR2 SNEGSKA (reference sequence). In nucleotides, the CDR3 is TGCAGTGCTAGTATGGGACGGGGCTTTGTCAATCAGCCCCAGCATTTT. It specifies CSASMGRGFVNQPQHF.

The chain recombines TRBV4-3 with TRBJ1-2, with D hard to call. CDR1 is LGHNA, CDR2 YSLEER, per germline. The V end was cut by 1 base, the J end by 5 bases, with 11 bases between. The CDR3 totals 14 residues. CDR3: CASSQAGSNYGYTF. CDR3 nucleotide sequence: TGCGCCAGCAGCCAAGCGGGGTCGAATTATGGCTACACCTTC.

The chain uses TRBV19 and TRBJ2-7, with D possibly matching TRBD1 (7 bases). This CDR3 is built from 15 residues. The germline CDR1 and CDR2 sequences are LNHDA and SQIVND (reference sequence). Trimming shortened V by 3 bases and J by 3 bases, and 15 bases separated the two germline ends. The CDR3 DNA reads as TGTGCCAGTAGTATGTCCCGGGGGACAGTCTACGAGCAGTACTTC. This translates into CASSMSRGTVYEQYF.

The chain employs TRBV27 and TRBJ1-2; TRBD1 is a possible D gene (5 bases). CDR1 is MNHEY and CDR2 is SMNVEV in the germline V gene (reference sequence). V lost 4 bases, J lost 3 bases, and 15 bases lay in between. The CDR3 loop spans 15 amino acids. The CDR3 loop is CASSYAGLGDYGYTF. CDR3 DNA: TGTGCCAGCAGTTACGCCGGGCTAGGGGACTATGGCTACACCTTC.

The chain is built from TRBV30 and TRBJ1-1; no firm D call. Germline V gives CDR1 GTSNPN, CDR2 SVGIG (reference sequence). V was pared by 1 base and J by 7 bases, with 13 bases between. There are 13 residues in the CDR3. The CDR3 DNA follows: TGTGCCTGGAGTGCGTGGTTGGCCGGTGAAGCTTTCTTT. Amino acid sequence: CAWSAWLAGEAFF.

The chain joins TRBV5-5 to TRBJ1-2; D perhaps matches TRBD1 (6 bases). The CDR3 spans 14 residues. Germline V gene data show CDR1 as SGHKS and CDR2 as YYEKEE (reference sequence). Trimming removed 4 bases from V and 4 bases from J, with 14 bases in between. This CDR3 reads CASSTQTGPYGYTF. The CDR3 region has the DNA TGTGCCAGCAGCACCCAGACAGGACCCTATGGCTACACCTTC.

The V call is TRBV9, the J call TRBJ2-2; D is unclear. CDR1 and CDR2 from the germline V gene are SGDLS and YYNGEE. The CDR3 runs to 16 residues. V was clipped by 3 bases and J by 6 bases, with 18 bases between them. The CDR3: CASSAAQPTRPGELFF. CDR3 sequence (DNA): TGTGCCAGCAGCGCCGCACAGCCCACCCGCCCCGGGGAGCTGTTTTTT.